This TCR beta chain was captured by sequencing in a study of early T cells in non-severe SARS-CoV-2 infection. Study-level background: The authors sequenced bulk RNA from unsorted whole blood, leaving chains unpaired.

Individual cDNA molecules were tagged with unique molecular identifiers, the study reported. TCRdb reprocessed the 5' RACE reads with MiXCR, giving one entry per CDR3 protein. The table shows tens of thousands of distinct CDR3 sequences, with 12% occurring only once. The germline V gene encodes CDR1 SGHTA and CDR2 FQGTGA. With 3 bases removed from V and 5 bases from J, the gap between germline ends came to 8 bases. The CDR3 extends over 13 amino acids. The table lists this clonotype with many counts. Antigen: not known. Whole-study findings and limits: Matching results from VDJdb favored anti-spike CD8 responses, leaving private and CD4 specificities undetected.

The source of this sequence is an adult who was a healthcare worker with PCR-confirmed SARS-CoV-2 infection or an uninfected control (not recorded which). The sequenced sample consisted of whole blood. The chain links TRBV7-3 to TRBJ2-1; perhaps TRBD1 as D (6 bases). CDR3 sequence (DNA): TGTGCCAGCAGCTTGGGACACAACAATGAGCAGTTCTTC. It translates to CASSLGHNNEQFF.